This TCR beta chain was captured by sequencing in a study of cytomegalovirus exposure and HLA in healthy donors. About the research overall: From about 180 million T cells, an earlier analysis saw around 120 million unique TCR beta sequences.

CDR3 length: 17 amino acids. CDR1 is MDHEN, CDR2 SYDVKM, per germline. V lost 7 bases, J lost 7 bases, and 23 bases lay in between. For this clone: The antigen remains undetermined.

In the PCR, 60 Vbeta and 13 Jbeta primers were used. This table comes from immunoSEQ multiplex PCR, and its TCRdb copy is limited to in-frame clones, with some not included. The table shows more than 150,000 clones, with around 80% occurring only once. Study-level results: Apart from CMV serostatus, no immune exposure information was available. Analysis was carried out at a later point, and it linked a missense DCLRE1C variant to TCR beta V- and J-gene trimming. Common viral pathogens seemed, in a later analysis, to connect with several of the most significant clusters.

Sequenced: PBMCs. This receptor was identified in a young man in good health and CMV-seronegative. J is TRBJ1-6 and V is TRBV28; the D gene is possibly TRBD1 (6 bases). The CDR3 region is CASTPWVEGQRNSPLHF. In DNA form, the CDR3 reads TGTGCCAGCACCCCATGGGTCGAGGGACAACGAAATTCACCCCTCCACTTT.